The 19 T cell receptor beta chains below come from one sample, sequenced in a study of early T cells in non-severe SARS-CoV-2 infection (dated by TCRdb to the early 2020s). The library relied on 5' RACE. Sequencing instrument: NextSeq 500. TCRdb reprocessed the public reads (quality trimming at Q25 with fastp, clone calling with MiXCR) and kept in-frame beta chains. Each entry is one CDR3 protein sequence, shown with its most common DNA and genes. The sample data list tens of thousands of distinct CDR3 sequences, and about 15% of these were observed just once. Roughly 4.7% of the sample belongs to the ten largest clones. The sequenced sample was whole blood, obtained at baseline. The receptor set was obtained from an adult who was a healthcare worker with PCR-confirmed SARS-CoV-2 infection or an uninfected control (not recorded which).

The chain is built from TRBV10-2 and TRBJ2-1; TRBD1 is a possible D gene (6 bases). V was cut by 6 bases and J by 8 bases, with 14 bases left in between. CDR3 size: 13 residues. Germline CDR1 and CDR2: WSHSY and SAAADI. DNA for the CDR3: TGCGCCAGCAGGGACGCGACAGGCTATGAGCAGTTCTTC. Protein sequence: CASRDATGYEQFF.

The chain joins TRBV9 to TRBJ2-1; D tentatively reads TRBD1 or TRBD2 (5 bases each). The CDR3 has 13 residues. V lost 4 bases to trimming and J lost 9 bases, with 14 bases between them. Germline V lookup: CDR1 SGDLS, CDR2 YYNGEE. The CDR3 loop is CASSTSGHSEQFF. The CDR3, as DNA: TGTGCCAGCAGCACCTCGGGGCACAGTGAGCAGTTCTTC.

The gene calls are TRBV3-1 and TRBJ2-7; 9 bases agree with TRBD2. The CDR3 totals 15 residues. Germline loops: CDR1 LGHDT, CDR2 YNNKEL (reference sequence). With 4 bases clipped from V and 3 bases from J, the junction kept 7 bases outside the gene matches. The chain's CDR3 is CASSPGLAPFYEQYF. The DNA for the CDR3 is TGTGCCAGCAGCCCCGGACTAGCGCCATTCTACGAGCAGTACTTC.

The chain links TRBV4-2 to TRBJ2-3; perhaps TRBD2 as D (6 bases). CDR3 size: 15 residues. CDR1 is LGHNA, CDR2 YNFKEQ, per germline. V lost 3 bases, J lost 6 bases, and 16 bases lay in between. CDR3 nucleotide sequence: TGTGCCAGCAGCCACGGGAACGGGAGAAGGGATACGCAGTATTTT. Translation: CASSHGNGRRDTQYF.

The chain carries TRBV21-1 and TRBJ2-7; the D call TRBD1 from the table was never checked on the DNA. TRBV21-1 is a listed pseudogene. The CDR3 is 14 residues long. CDR3 region: CASSKGGTLYEQYF. The CDR3 DNA reads as TGTGCCAGCAGCAAAGGGGGGACACTCTACGAGCAGTACTTC.

This clonotype was seen more than once but under ten times. The J gene is TRBJ1-2, the V gene TRBV28; 9 nucleotides line up with TRBD1. Trimming took 6 bases from V and 7 from J; bases not matched to a gene: 0. The CDR3 sequence is 11 residues long. Germline loops: CDR1 MDHEN, CDR2 SYDVKM. CDR3 region: CASRQGAGYTF. CDR3 DNA sequence: TGTGCCAGCAGACAGGGGGCTGGCTACACCTTC.

A few counts support this clonotype. V usage is TRBV12-3 or TRBV12-4 and J usage is TRBJ2-3; D not resolved. The V end lost 3 bases, the J end lost 2 bases, and 12 bases lay between the germline ends. CDR3 length equals 15 residues. CDR3 sequence reads: CASSFGLVATDTQYF. CDR3 DNA: TGTGCCAGCAGTTTCGGCCTTGTGGCCACAGATACGCAGTATTTT.

The J gene is TRBJ2-1, the V gene TRBV12-3 or TRBV12-4; 12 bases are shared with TRBD2. V was pared by 2 bases and J by 9 bases, with 5 bases of the junction left unmatched. CDR3 length: 15 residues. The CDR3 protein is CASSLLGLAGREQFF. The CDR3 nucleotides are TGTGCCAGCAGTTTACTCGGACTAGCGGGACGTGAGCAGTTCTTC.

Only a few counts were recorded for this clonotype. The V call is TRBV7-9, the J call TRBJ2-5; no clear D. CDR3 length equals 14 residues. Trimming took off 4 bases at V and 1 base at J, with 10 bases between the two ends. The V gene's germline CDR1 is SEHNR and CDR2 FQNEAQ (reference sequence). In DNA, the CDR3 is TGTGCCAGCAGCTCCTTAGGCAGCCAAGAGACCCAGTACTTC. This translates into CASSSLGSQETQYF.

This clonotype showed up just a few times. V usage is TRBV6-1 and J usage is TRBJ2-5; 11 nucleotides agree with TRBD2. Germline-derived CDR1 and CDR2 are MNHNS and SASEGT. With 5 bases clipped from V and 2 bases from J, the junction kept 19 bases outside the gene matches. The CDR3 has 20 residues. CDR3 DNA: TGTGCCAGCAGTCGCTTACCAGGGCAGACACTAGCGGGAGAACAAGAGACCCAGTACTTC. Translating it yields CASSRLPGQTLAGEQETQYF.

This sequence joins TRBV7-9 and TRBJ2-3, with D uncertain. In germline, CDR1 is SEHNR, CDR2 FQNEAQ (reference sequence). The CDR3 extends over 12 amino acids. The ends were cut back, 5 bases at V and 3 bases at J, with 6 bases in the middle. DNA of the CDR3: TGTGCCAGCAGCGCCGGTACAGATACGCAGTATTTT. It translates to CASSAGTDTQYF.

The V and J genes are TRBV15 and TRBJ1-5; D unclear. Germline CDR1 and CDR2: LNHNV and YYDKDF (reference sequence). With 4 bases removed from V and 10 bases from J, the gap between germline ends came to 20 bases. CDR3 length: 15 amino acids. DNA for the CDR3: TGTGCCACCAGCAACCTGGCGCCCGGGAGGGATCCCCAGCATTTT. Translated, it gives CATSNLAPGRDPQHF.

This chain connects TRBV5-8 to TRBJ1-5, with no clear D. V lost 1 base to trimming and J lost 4 bases, with 9 bases between them. Germline CDR1 and CDR2: SGHTS and YDEGEE. This CDR3 is 14 amino acids long. Here the CDR3 DNA reads TGTGCCAGCAGCTTGAGCTACGGGAATCAGCCCCAGCATTTT. Translated, it gives CASSLSYGNQPQHF.

The CDR3 DNA reads as TGTGCCAGCAGTTTATTTGTTGGTGTTGGGGACAGGTTGAACGAGCAGTACTTC. This gives the protein CASSLFVGVGDRLNEQYF. The V call is TRBV28, the J call TRBJ2-7, with TRBD1 matching over 8 bases. There are 18 residues in the CDR3. Germline CDR1 MDHEN, CDR2 SYDVKM. V was clipped by 1 base and J by 5 bases; unmatched bases: 16.

The chain is built from TRBV5-4 and TRBJ2-1; the match to TRBD2 covers 7 bases. Per the germline V gene, CDR1 is SGHNT and CDR2 is YYREEE (reference sequence). After removal of 3 bases from V and 0 bases from J, the junction contained 9 bases not matched to a gene. The CDR3 is 17 residues long. CDR3 residues: CASSSRLASSSYNEQFF. CDR3 DNA: TGTGCCAGCAGCTCCCGACTAGCATCGAGCTCCTACAATGAGCAGTTCTTC.

On this clonotype: One end of the junction fails to match germline, which may point to a read error. The chain is built from TRBV13 and TRBJ2-1; possibly TRBD2 for D (6 bases). This CDR3 spans 16 amino acids. Germline CDR1 is PRHDT and CDR2 is FYEKMQ (reference sequence). The CDR3 DNA sequence: TGTGCCAGGAGCTTAGTTGGAGAGGGACTTGGCAATGAGCAGTTCTTC. Translated, it gives CARSLVGEGLGNEQFF. The whole variable domain, filled in from reference TRBV13 and TRBJ2-1, reads AAGVIQSPRHLIKEKRETATLKCYPIPRHDTVYWYQQGPGQDPQFLISFYEKMQSDKGSIPDRFSAQQFSDYHSELNMSSLELGDSALYFCARSLVGEGLGNEQFFGPGTRLTVL.

The rearrangement uses TRBV3-1 and TRBJ1-5; the D gene is possibly TRBD1 (5 bases). There are 15 residues in the CDR3. The germline V and J ends were trimmed by 3 bases and 5 bases, with 14 bases remaining between them. Germline CDR1 and CDR2: LGHDT and YNNKEL (reference sequence). CDR3 sequence reads: CASSQDSGTYQPQHF. In DNA, the CDR3 is TGTGCCAGCAGCCAGGATTCAGGGACCTATCAGCCCCAGCATTTT.

The genes are TRBV7-6 and TRBJ2-2; the D is unclear. The CDR3 runs to 15 residues. The germline CDR1 and CDR2 sequences are SGHVS and FNYEAQ. V lost 5 bases and J 0 bases, leaving 10 bases between the germline ends. Here the CDR3 reads CASSLTAANTGELFF. The CDR3 nucleotides are TGTGCCAGCAGCCTCACGGCGGCGAACACCGGGGAGCTGTTTTTT.

The gene calls are TRBV21-1 and TRBJ2-1; the listed D gene, TRBD2, was not tested against the DNA. TRBV21-1 is given as a pseudogene. This CDR3 is built from 17 residues. DNA of the CDR3: TGTGCCAGCAGCGAACCTTGGCTAGCGGGAGCTTACAATGAGCAGTTCTTC. Its protein product is CASSEPWLAGAYNEQFF.